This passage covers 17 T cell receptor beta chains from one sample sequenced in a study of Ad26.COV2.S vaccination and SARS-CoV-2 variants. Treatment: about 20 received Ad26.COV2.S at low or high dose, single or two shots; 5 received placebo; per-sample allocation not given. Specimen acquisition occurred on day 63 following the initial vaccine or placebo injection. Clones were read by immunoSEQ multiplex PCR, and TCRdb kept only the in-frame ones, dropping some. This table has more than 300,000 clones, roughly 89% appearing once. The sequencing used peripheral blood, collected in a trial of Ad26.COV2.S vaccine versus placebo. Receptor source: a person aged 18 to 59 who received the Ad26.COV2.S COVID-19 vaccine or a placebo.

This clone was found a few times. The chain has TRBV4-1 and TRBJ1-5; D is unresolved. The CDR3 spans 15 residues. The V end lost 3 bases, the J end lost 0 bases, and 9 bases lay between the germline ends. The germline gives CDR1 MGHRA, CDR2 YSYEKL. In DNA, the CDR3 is TGCGCCAGCAGCCAGTACGTGGGTAGCAATCAGCCCCAGCATTTT. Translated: CASSQYVGSNQPQHF.

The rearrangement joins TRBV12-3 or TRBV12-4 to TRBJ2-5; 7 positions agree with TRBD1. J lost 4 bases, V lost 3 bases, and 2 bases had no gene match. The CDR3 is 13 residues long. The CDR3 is CASSFSGGETQYF. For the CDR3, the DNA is TGTGCCAGCAGTTTTTCAGGGGGAGAGACCCAGTACTTC.

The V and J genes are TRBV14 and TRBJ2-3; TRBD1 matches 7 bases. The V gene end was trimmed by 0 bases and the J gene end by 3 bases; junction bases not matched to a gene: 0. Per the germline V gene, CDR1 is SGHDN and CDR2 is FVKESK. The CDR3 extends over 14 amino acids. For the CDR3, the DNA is TGTGCCAGCAGCCAAGAGACAGGGACAGATACGCAGTATTTT. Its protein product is CASSQETGTDTQYF. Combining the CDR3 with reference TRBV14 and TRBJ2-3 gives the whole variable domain EAGVTQFPSHSVIEKGQTVTLRCDPISGHDNLYWYRRVMGKEIKFLLHFVKESKQDESGMPNNRFLAERTGGTYSTLKVQPAELEDSGVYFCASSQETGTDTQYFGPGTRLTVL.

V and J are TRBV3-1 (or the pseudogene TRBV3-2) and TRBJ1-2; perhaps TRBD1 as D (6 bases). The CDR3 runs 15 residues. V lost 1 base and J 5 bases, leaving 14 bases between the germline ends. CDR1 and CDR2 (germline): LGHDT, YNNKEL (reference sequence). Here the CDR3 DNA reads TGTGCCAGCAGCCAAGGGAGAACAGGGAATTATGGCTACACCTTC. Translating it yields CASSQGRTGNYGYTF.

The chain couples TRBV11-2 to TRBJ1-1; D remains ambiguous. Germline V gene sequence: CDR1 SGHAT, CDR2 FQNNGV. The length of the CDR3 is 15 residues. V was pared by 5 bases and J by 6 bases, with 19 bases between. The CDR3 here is CASSPRTVDRPEAFF. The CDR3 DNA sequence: TGTGCCAGCAGCCCCCGGACGGTGGACCGACCTGAAGCTTTCTTT.

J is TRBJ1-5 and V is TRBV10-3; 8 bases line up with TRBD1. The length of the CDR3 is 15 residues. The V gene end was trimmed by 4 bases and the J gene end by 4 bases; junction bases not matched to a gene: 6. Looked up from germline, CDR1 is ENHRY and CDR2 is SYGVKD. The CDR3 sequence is CAISGNTGGNQPQHF. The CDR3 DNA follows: TGTGCCATCAGTGGAAACACAGGGGGGAATCAGCCCCAGCATTTT.

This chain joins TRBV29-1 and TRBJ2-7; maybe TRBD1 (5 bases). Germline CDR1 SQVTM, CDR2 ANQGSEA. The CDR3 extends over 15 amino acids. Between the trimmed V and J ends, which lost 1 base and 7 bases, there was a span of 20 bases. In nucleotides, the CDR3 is TGCAGCGTTGAAGCCTCTGAAGGGGCTTTGTTTGAGCAGTACTTC. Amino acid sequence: CSVEASEGALFEQYF.

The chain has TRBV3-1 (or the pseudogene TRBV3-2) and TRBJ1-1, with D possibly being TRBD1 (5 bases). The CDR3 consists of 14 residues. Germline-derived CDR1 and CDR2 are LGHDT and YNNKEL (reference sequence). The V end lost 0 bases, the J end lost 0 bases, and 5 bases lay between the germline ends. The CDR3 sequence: CASSQEGVNTEAFF. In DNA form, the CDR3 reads TGTGCCAGCAGCCAAGAAGGGGTGAACACTGAAGCTTTCTTT.

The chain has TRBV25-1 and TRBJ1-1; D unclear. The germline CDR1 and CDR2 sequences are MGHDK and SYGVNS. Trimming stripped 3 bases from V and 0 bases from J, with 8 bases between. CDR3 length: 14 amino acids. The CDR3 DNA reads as TGTGCCAGCAGTGATGAACGGCTGAACACTGAAGCTTTCTTT. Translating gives CASSDERLNTEAFF.

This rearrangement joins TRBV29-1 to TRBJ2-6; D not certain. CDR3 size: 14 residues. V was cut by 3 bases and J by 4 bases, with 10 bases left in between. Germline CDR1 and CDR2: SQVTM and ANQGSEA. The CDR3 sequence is CSVDTGYGANVLTF. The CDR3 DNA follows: TGCAGCGTTGACACCGGGTACGGGGCCAACGTCCTGACTTTC.

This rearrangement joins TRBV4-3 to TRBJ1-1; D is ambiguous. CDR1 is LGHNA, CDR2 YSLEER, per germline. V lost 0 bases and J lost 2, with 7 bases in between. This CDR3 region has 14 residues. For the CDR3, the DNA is TGCGCCAGCAGCCAAGATTCCCGCAACACTGAAGCTTTCTTT. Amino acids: CASSQDSRNTEAFF.

The CDR3 DNA follows: TGTGCCAGCAGCCAGGGACAGGGGGCTGGCTACACCTTC. Its protein product is CASSQGQGAGYTF. The chain is built from TRBV7-9 and TRBJ1-2, with 12 positions matching TRBD1. This CDR3 contains 13 residues. Losses at the gene ends were 5 bases for V and 7 bases for J; bases not matched to a gene: 2. Germline V gene lookup returns CDR1 SEHNR and CDR2 FQNEAQ (reference sequence).

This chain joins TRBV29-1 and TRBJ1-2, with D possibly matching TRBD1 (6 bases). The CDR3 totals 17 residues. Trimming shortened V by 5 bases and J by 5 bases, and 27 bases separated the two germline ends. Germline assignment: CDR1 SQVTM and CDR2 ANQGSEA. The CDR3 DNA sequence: TGCAGCGTTTTGATGTTTTCTGCAGGGGTATTCTCTTATGGCTACACCTTC. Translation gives CSVLMFSAGVFSYGYTF.

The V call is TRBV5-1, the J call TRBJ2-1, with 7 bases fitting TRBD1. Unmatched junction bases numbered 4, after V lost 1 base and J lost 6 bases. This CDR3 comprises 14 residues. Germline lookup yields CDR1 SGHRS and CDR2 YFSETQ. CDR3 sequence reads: CASSLNRGFNEQFF. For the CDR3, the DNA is TGCGCCAGCAGCTTGAACAGGGGTTTCAATGAGCAGTTCTTC.

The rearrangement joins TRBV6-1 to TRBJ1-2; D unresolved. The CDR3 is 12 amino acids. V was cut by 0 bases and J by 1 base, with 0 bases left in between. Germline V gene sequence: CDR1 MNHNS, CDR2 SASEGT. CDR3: CASSEANYGYTF. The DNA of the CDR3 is TGTGCCAGCAGTGAAGCTAACTATGGCTACACCTTC.

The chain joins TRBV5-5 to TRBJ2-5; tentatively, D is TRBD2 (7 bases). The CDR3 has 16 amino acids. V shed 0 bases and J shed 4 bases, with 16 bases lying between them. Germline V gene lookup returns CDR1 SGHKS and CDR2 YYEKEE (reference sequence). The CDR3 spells CASSLAGGGSRETQYF. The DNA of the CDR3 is TGTGCCAGCAGCTTGGCCGGGGGCGGGAGCAGAGAGACCCAGTACTTC. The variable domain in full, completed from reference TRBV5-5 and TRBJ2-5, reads DAGVTQSPTHLIKTRGQQVTLRCSPISGHKSVSWYQQVLGQGPQFIFQYYEKEERGRGNFPDRFSARQFPNYSSELNVNALLLGDSALYLCASSLAGGGSRETQYFGPGTRLLVL.

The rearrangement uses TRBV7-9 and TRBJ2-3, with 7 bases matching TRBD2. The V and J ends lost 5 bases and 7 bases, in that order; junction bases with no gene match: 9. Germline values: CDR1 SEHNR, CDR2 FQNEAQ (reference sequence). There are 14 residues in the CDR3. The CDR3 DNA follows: TGTGCCAGCAGCCAAACTAGCGTGGGTTATACGCAGTATTTT. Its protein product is CASSQTSVGYTQYF.